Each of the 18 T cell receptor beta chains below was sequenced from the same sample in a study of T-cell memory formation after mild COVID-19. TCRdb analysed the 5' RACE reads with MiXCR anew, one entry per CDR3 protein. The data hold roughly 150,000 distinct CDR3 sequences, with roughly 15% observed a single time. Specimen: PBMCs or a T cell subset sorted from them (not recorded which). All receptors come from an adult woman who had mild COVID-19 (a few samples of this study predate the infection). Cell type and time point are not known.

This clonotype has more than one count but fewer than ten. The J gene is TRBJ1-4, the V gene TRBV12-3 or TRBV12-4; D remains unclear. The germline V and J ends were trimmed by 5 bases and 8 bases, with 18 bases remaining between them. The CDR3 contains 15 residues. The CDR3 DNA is TGTGCCAGCAGTCTCACCGGGAAAATAATGGAAAAACTGTTTTTT. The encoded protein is CASSLTGKIMEKLFF.

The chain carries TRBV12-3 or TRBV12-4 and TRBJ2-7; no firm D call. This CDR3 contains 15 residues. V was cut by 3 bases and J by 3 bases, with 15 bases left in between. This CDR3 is CASSFPGRLGYEQYF. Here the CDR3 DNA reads TGTGCCAGCAGTTTCCCTGGACGGCTGGGCTACGAGCAGTACTTC.

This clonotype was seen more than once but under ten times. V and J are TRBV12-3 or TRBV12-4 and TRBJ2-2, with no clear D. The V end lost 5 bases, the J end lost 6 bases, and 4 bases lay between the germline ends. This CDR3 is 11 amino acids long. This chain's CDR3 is CASSPPGELFF. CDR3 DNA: TGTGCCAGCAGTCCCCCCGGGGAGCTGTTTTTT.

The CDR3 region is CASSPSQGASTGELFF. The DNA of the CDR3 is TGTGCCAGCAGCCCCTCTCAGGGGGCGAGCACCGGGGAGCTGTTTTTT. The chain has TRBV12-3 or TRBV12-4 and TRBJ2-2; TRBD1 agrees at 8 bases. J gave up 4 bases and V 6 bases, and 10 bases lay outside the gene matches. CDR3 length equals 16 residues.

The CDR3 nucleotides read TGTGCCAGCAACCGTCGGCACCGGGATGTCGACGATGAGCAGTTCTTC. Its protein product is CASNRRHRDVDDEQFF. The genes are TRBV7-8 and TRBJ2-1, with D possibly TRBD2 on 5 matching bases. V was pared by 7 bases and J by 8 bases, with 24 bases between. The CDR3 runs 16 residues. CDR1 SGHVS and CDR2 FQNEAQ come from the germline V gene.

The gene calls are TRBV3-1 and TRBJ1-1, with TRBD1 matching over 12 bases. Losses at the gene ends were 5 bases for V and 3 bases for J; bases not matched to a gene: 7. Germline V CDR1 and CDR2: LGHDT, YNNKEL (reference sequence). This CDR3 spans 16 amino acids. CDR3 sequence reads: CASSARDRGRDTEAFF. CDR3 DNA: TGTGCCAGCAGCGCCCGGGACAGGGGGCGCGACACTGAAGCTTTCTTT.

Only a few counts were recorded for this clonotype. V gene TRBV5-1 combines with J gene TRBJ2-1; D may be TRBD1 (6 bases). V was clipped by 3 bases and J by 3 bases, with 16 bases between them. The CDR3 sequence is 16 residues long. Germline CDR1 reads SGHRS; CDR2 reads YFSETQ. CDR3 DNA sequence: TGCGCCAGCAGCTCTCAAGACAGGCCGTACTACAATGAGCAGTTCTTC. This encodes CASSSQDRPYYNEQFF. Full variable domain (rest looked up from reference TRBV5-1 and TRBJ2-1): KAGVTQTPRYLIKTRGQQVTLSCSPISGHRSVSWYQQTPGQGLQFLFEYFSETQRNKGNFPGRFSGRQFSNSRSEMNVSTLELGDSALYLCASSSQDRPYYNEQFFGPGTRLTVL.

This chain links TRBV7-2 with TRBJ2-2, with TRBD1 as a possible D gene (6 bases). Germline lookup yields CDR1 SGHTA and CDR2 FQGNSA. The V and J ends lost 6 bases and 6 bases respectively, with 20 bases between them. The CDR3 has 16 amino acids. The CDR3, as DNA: TGTGCCAGCAGAAGAGTACCACAGGGATCGGCCGGGGAGCTGTTTTTT. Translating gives CASRRVPQGSAGELFF.

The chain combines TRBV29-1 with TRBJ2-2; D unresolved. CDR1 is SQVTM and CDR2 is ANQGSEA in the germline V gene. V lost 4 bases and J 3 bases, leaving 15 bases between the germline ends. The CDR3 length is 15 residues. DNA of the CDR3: TGCAGCGTTGTTTTCCGAACAGCTCACACCGGGGAGCTGTTTTTT. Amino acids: CSVVFRTAHTGELFF.

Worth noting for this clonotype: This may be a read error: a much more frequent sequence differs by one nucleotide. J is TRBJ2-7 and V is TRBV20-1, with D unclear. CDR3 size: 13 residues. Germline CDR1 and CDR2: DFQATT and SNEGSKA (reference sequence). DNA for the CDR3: TGCAGTGCTAGAGATCGGGCCTCCTACGGGCAGTACTTC. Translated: CSARDRASYGQYF.

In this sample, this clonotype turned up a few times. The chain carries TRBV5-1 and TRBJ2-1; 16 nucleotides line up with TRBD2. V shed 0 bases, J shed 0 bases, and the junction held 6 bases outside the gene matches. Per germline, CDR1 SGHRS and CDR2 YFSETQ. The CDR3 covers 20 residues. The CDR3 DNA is TGCGCCAGCAGCTTGGTCTATGGGACTAGCGGGAGGGACTCCTACAATGAGCAGTTCTTC. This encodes CASSLVYGTSGRDSYNEQFF.

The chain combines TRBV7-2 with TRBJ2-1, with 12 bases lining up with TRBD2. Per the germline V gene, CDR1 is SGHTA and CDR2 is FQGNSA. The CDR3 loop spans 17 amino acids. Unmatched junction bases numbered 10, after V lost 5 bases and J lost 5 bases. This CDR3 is CASSQLLAGGGNNEQFF. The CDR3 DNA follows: TGTGCCAGCAGCCAGCTGCTAGCGGGAGGGGGGAACAATGAGCAGTTCTTC.

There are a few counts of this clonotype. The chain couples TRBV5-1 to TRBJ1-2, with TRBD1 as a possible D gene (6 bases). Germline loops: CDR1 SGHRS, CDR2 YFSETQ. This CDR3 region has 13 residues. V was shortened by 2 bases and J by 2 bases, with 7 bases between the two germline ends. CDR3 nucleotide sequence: TGCGCCAGCAGCTTCACAGGGAACTATGGCTACACCTTC. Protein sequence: CASSFTGNYGYTF.

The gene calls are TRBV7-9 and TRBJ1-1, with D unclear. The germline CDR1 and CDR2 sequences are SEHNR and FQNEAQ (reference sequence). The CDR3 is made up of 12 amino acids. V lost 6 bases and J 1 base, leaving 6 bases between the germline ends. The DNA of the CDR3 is TGTGCCAGCAGTCCGACGAACACTGAAGCTTTCTTT. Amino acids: CASSPTNTEAFF.

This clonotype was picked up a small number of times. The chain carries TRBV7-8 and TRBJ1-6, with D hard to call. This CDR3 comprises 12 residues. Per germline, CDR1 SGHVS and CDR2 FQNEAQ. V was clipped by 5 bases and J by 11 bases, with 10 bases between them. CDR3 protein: CASSQILAPLHF. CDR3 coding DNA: TGTGCCAGCAGCCAAATATTGGCACCCCTCCACTTT.

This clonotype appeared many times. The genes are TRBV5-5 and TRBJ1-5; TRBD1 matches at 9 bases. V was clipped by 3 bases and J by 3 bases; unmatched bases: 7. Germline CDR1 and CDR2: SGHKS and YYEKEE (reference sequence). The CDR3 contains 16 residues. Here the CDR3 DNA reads TGTGCCAGCAGCTCCGTGAGGACAGGGGCCAATCAGCCCCAGCATTTT. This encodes CASSSVRTGANQPQHF.

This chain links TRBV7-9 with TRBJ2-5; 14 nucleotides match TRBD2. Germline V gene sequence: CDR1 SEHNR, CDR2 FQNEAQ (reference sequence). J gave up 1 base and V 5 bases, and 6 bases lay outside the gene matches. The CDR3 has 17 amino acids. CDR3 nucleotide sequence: TGTGCCAGCAGCATGGGGACTAGCGGGGGCCTCCAAGAGACCCAGTACTTC. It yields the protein CASSMGTSGGLQETQYF.

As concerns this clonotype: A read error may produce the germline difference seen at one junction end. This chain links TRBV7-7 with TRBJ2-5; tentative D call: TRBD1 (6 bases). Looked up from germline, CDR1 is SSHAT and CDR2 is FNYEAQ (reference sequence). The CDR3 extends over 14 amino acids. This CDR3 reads CASSQSVRGETQYF. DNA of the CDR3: TGTGCTAGCAGCCAATCTGTCAGGGGAGAGACCCAGTACTTC.